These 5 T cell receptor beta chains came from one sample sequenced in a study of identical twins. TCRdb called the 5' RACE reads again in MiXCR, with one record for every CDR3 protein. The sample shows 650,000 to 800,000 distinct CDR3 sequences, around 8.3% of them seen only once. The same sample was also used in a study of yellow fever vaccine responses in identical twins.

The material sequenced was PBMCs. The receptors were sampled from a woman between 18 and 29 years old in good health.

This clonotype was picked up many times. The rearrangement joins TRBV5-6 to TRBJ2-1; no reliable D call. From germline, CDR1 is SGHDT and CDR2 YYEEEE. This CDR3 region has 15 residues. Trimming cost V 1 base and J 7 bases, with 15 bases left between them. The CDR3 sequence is CASSLRLSNSNEQFF. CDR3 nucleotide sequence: TGTGCCAGCAGCTTGAGATTGTCCAATAGTAATGAGCAGTTCTTC. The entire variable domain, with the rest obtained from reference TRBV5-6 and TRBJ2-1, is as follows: DAGVTQSPTHLIKTRGQQVTLRCSPKSGHDTVSWYQQALGQGPQFIFQYYEEEERQRGNFPDRFSGHQFPNYSSELNVNALLLGDSALYLCASSLRLSNSNEQFFGPGTRLTVL.

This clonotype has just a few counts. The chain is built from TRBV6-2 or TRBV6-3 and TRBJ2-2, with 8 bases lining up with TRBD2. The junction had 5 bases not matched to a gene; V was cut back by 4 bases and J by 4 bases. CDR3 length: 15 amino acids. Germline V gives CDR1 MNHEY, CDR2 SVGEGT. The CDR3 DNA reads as TGTGCCAGCAGTTCTCGGCGGGAGGTCACCGGGGAGCTGTTTTTT. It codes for CASSSRREVTGELFF.

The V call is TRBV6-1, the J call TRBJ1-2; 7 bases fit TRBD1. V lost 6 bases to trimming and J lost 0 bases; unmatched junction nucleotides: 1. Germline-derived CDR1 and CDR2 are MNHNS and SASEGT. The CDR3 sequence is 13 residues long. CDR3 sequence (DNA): TGTGCCAGCAGAGGACAGGCTAACTATGGCTACACCTTC. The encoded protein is CASRGQANYGYTF.

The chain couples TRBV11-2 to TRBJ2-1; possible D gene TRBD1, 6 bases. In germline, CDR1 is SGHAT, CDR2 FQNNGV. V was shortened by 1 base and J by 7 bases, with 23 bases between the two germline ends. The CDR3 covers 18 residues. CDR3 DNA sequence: TGTGCCAGCAGCTTAGGAATAGGTGGGCAGGGGATAATAAATGAGCAGTTCTTC. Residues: CASSLGIGGQGIINEQFF.

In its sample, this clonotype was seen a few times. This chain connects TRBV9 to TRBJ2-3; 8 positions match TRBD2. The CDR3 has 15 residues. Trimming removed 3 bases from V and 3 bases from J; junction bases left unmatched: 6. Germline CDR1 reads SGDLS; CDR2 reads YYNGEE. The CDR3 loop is CASSGPRGGTDTQYF. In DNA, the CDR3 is TGTGCCAGCAGCGGGCCCCGGGGGGGGACAGATACGCAGTATTTT. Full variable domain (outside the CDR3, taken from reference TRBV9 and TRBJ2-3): DSGVTQTPKHLITATGQRVTLRCSPRSGDLSVYWYQQSLDQGLQFLIQYYNGEERAKGNILERFSAQQFPDLHSELNLSSLELGDSALYFCASSGPRGGTDTQYFGPGTRLTVL.